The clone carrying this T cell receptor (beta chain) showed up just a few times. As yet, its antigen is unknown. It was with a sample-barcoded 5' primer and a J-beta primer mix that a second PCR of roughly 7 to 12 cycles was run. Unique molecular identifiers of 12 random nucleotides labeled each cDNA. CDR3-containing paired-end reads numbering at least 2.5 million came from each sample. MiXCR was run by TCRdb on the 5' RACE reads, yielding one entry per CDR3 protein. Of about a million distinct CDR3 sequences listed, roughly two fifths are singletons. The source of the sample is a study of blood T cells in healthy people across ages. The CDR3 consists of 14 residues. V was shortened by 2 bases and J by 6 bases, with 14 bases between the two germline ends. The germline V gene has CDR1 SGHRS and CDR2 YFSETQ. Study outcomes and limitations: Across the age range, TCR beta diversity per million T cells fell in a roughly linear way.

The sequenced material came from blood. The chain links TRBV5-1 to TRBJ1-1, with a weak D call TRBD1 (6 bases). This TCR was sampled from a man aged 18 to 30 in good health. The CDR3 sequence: CASSFSGEAAEAFF. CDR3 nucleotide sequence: TGCGCCAGCAGCTTCTCAGGGGAAGCTGCTGAAGCTTTCTTT.